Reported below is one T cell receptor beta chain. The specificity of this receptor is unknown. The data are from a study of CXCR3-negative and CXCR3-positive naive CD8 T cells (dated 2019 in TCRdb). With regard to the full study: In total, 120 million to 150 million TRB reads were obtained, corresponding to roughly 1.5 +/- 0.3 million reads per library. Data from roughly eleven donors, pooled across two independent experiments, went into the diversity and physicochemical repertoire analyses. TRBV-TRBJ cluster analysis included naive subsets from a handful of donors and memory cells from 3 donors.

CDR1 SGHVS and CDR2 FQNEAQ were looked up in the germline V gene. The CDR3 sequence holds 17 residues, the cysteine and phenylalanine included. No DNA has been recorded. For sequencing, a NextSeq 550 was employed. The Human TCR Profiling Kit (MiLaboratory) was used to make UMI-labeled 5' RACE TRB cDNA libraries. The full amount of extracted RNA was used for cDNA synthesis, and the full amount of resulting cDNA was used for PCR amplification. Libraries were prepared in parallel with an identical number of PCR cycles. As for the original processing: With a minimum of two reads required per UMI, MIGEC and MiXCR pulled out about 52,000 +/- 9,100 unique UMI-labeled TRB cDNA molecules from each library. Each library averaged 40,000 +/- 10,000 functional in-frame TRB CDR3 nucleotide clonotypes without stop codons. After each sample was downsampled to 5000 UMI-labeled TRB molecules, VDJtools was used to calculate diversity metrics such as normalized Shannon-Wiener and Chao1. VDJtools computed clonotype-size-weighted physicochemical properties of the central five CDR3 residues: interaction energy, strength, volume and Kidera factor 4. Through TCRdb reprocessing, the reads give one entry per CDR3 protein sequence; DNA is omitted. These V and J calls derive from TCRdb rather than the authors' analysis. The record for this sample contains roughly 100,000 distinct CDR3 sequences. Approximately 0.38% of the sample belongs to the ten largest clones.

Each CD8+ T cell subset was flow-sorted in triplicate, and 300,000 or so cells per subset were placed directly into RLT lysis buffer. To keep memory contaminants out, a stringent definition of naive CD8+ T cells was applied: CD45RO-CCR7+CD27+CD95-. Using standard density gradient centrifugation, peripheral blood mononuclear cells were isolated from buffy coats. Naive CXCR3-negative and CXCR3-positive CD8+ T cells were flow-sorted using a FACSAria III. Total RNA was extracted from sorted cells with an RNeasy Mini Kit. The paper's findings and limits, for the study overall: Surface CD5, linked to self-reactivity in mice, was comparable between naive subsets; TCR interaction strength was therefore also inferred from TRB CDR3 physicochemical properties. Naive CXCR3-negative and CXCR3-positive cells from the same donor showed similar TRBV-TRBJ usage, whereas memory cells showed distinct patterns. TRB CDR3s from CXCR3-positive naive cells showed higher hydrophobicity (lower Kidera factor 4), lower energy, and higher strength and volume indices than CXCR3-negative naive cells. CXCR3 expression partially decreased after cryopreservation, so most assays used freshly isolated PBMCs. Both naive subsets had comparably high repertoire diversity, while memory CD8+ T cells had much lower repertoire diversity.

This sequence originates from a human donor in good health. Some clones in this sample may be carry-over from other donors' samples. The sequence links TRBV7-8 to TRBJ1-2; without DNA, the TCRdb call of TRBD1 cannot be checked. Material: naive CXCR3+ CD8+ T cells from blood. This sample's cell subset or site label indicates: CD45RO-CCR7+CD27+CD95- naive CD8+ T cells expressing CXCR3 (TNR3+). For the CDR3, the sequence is CASSLGQGESFIYGYTF.